This T cell receptor (beta chain) was recovered during a study of blood T cell repertoires in COVID-19 (dated by TCRdb to 2019 to 2021). At the level of the whole study: Samples from collaborators originated in the United States, Italy and Spain and spanned both the acute and convalescent phases of COVID-19. Where available, HLA class I and class II types were taken from metadata supplied by the sample provider and were not determined by assay-based typing. A freely available public database, intended as a resource for researchers studying the immune response to SARS-CoV-2, is where the repertoires were released. The material from the prospective study consisted of cDNA or gDNA derived from T cells, B-cell-depleted T cells, or PBMCs. The dataset comprised deeply sampled blood TCRbeta repertoires from subjects exposed to, actively infected with, or recovered from COVID-19. Nearly every sample came with metadata listing a de-identified subject ID, COVID-19 status, age in years and sex. The samples were drawn from the first 160 participants of the ongoing ImmuneRACE study and from 1,254 subjects provided by 6 global collaborators.

The immunoSEQ Assay, a bias-controlled multiplex PCR, was used to amplify TCRbeta CDR3 regions from genomic DNA. The study's own analysis went as follows. The number of nucleated cells in each sample was estimated from the amplification of reference gene primers within the assay. Sequence reads were collapsed and filtered to measure the absolute abundance of every unique TCRbeta CDR3 rearrangement. For each sample, productive Simpson clonality was calculated as the square root of Simpson's diversity index across productive rearrangements. TCRdb took over this immuneACCESS table, retaining in-frame rearrangements with V and J assigned. Such tables are incomplete; in checked studies, under half of the missing clones stem from an unresolved V gene, and the remainder is unexplained. For V, J and clone size, that table is used; D and trimming come from the DNA. Recorded for this sample are about 280,000 clones; approximately 82% of them occurred a single time. About 5% of the sample comes from the top ten.

Turning to this clone: The clone's antigen remains unknown. No much larger clone is present one base from it, and per-base qualities are unavailable.

The research as a whole found: The quantity of clinical and demographic metadata differed by source and by participant and was supplied without curation.

Participants in the prospective study were enrolled through a virtual design, were aged roughly 18 to 100 years, and lived in 20 to 30 United States geographic areas. To assign participants to cohorts, the prospective study relied on clinical history that participants themselves reported in a screening survey and a study questionnaire. Exposed participants had been in contact with someone with a PCR-confirmed or clinician-diagnosed COVID-19 case within 2 weeks of study entry. Each participant in the prospective study had whole blood, serum and a nasopharyngeal or oropharyngeal swab collected by mobile phlebotomists. Over an approximately 2-month period, participants in the prospective study had the option of providing additional blood draws and questionnaires. Blood samples from the prospective study were shipped frozen or at room temperature prior to DNA extraction. From the germline V gene, CDR1 is SGHNT and CDR2 is YENEEA. Including cysteine and phenylalanine, the CDR3 has 19 amino acids. The entry retains the CDR3 DNA only, 57 bases that are in frame from base 1. The V end gives up 5 bases and the J end 2 bases, leaving 18 bases in the junction not matched to a gene.

This sequence uses TRBV11-3 and TRBJ2-3, and TRBD2 aligns with 8 junction nucleotides. The sequenced sample was PBMCs or T cells enriched from blood (not recorded which). The sequence was collected from a man aged 35 to 55 who had been exposed to COVID-19. The DNA sequence reads TGTGCCAGCAGCCACGGGGCGGGAGGCCCTACCGGTAACACAGATACGCAGTATTTT. Its coded protein is CASSHGAGGPTGNTDTQYF.